This TCR beta chain comes out of a study of T-cell reconstitution after alpha-beta-depleted transplantation in children. Study-level findings and limits: Several hundred expanded graft clones reportedly gave rise to the alpha-beta T cells present about two months after transplant. Some patients' high day-60 TCRbeta diversity was traced to surviving recipient T cells and thymic progenitors. T-cell numbers and diversity, one year after transplant, stemmed largely from T cells that were newly produced.

The authors prepared the TCRbeta library with unique molecular identifiers. From the PCR reads, TCRdb called clonotypes with MiXCR, one entry per CDR3 protein. The top ten hold approximately 11% of the sample, which has 250,000 to 400,000 distinct CDR3 sequences, 20% to 30% seen once. V was cut by 4 bases and J by 5 bases, with 21 bases left in between. Germline loops: CDR1 DFQATT, CDR2 SNEGSKA (reference sequence). The CDR3 is 15 amino acids. This clonotype came up a few times. Antigen: not known. The V call is TRBV20-1, the J call TRBJ2-7; the D gene is possibly TRBD2 (5 bases). Source: PBMCs, mostly from graft donor cells, taken 180 days after TCRalphabeta/CD19-depleted stem cell transplant. The TCR originated in a male patient aged 5 to 17 who had a stem cell transplant for acute lymphoblastic leukemia, so the T cells may come from the graft donor. CDR3 in amino acids: CSANTELRGFHEQYF. CDR3 nucleotides: TGCAGTGCTAACACCGAGCTACGGGGATTCCACGAGCAGTACTTC.